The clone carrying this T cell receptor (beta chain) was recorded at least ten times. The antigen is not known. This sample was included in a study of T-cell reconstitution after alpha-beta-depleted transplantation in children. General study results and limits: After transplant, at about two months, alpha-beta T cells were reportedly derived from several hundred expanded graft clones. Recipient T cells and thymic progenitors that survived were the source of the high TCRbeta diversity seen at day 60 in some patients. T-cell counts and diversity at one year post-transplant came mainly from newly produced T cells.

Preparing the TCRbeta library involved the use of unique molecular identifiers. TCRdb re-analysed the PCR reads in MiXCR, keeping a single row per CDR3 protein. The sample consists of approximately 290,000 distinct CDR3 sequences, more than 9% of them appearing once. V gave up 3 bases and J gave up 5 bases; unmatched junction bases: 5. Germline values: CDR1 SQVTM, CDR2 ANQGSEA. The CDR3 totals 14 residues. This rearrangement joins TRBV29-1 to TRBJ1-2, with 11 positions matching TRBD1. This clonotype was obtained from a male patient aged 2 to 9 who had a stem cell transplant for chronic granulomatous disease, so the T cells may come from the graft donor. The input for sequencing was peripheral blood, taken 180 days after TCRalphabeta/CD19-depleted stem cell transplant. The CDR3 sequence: CSVEEDRGRYGYTF. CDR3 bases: TGCAGCGTTGAGGAGGACAGGGGGCGATATGGCTACACCTTC.